Shown below are 15 T cell receptor beta chains from a single sample sequenced in a study of blood T cell repertoires in COVID-19. The protocol was immunoSEQ multiplex PCR, while the TCRdb copy is restricted to in-frame clones and leaves out a portion. The sample carries 200,000 to 250,000 clones, around 82% recorded once. Sequencing was done on a sample of PBMCs or T cells enriched from blood (not recorded which). Receptors originate from a woman in her forties or fifties who had been exposed to COVID-19.

The genes are TRBV6-5 and TRBJ1-4, with D hard to call. The CDR3 extends over 13 amino acids. Germline CDR1 is MNHEY and CDR2 is SVGAGI. V gave up 8 bases and J gave up 8 bases, with 15 bases separating them. The CDR3 nucleotides are TGTGCCAGCCGGACTCCCCGTGAGGAAAAACTGTTTTTT. As protein: CASRTPREEKLFF.

The V and J genes are TRBV1 and TRBJ2-5; TRBD1 is the table's D call and was not checked against the DNA. TRBV1 is noted as a pseudogene. The CDR3 is made up of 17 amino acids. The DNA for the CDR3 is TGCACCAGCAGCCCGTCCCCACAGACAGGATCGAAAGAGACCCAGTACTTC. This sequence encodes CTSSPSPQTGSKETQYF.

The CDR3 DNA reads TGTGCCAGCAGCTTCCCAGGGGGCCCCCTCCACTTT. Protein: CASSFPGGPLHF. The chain carries TRBV7-9 and TRBJ1-6, with TRBD1 identical over 8 bases. The germline V gene has CDR1 SEHNR and CDR2 FQNEAQ (reference sequence). J gave up 13 bases and V 3 bases, and 2 bases lay outside the gene matches. The CDR3 covers 12 residues.

The V gene is TRBV28, the J gene TRBJ1-1; D is ambiguous. The V end lost 5 bases, the J end lost 0 bases, and 7 bases lay between the germline ends. In germline, CDR1 is MDHEN, CDR2 SYDVKM. The CDR3 runs to 13 residues. CDR3 in amino acids: CASSPTLNTEAFF. Here the CDR3 DNA reads TGTGCCAGCAGTCCGACACTGAACACTGAAGCTTTCTTT.

The chain recombines TRBV10-3 with TRBJ2-2, with D tentatively TRBD1 (6 bases). The germline CDR1 and CDR2 sequences are ENHRY and SYGVKD. Trimming pared 7 bases from V and 0 bases from J, leaving 9 bases between. CDR3 length equals 14 residues. The CDR3 DNA is TGTGCCATCAAGGGGGAAGCGAACACCGGGGAGCTGTTTTTT. It is translated as CAIKGEANTGELFF.

This clone was counted between two and nine times. Written as DNA, the CDR3 is TGTGCCAGCGTTCCAGGACTGTATAATTCACCCCTCCACTTT. Amino acids: CASVPGLYNSPLHF. The chain has TRBV2 and TRBJ1-6; D unresolved. The ends were cut back, 8 bases at V and 4 bases at J, with 12 bases in the middle. Germline loops: CDR1 SNHLY, CDR2 FYNNEI. The CDR3 contains 14 residues.

Here the CDR3 reads CASRAGATQYF. CDR3 coding DNA: TGTGCCAGCAGAGCTGGAGCTACGCAGTATTTT. V is TRBV6-5 and J is TRBJ2-3; D ambiguous. Germline-derived CDR1 and CDR2 are MNHEY and SVGAGI. The CDR3 is made up of 11 amino acids. V was pared by 6 bases and J by 8 bases, with 9 bases between.

This chain joins TRBV2 and TRBJ1-3; a weak D match, TRBD1 (6 bases). Germline values: CDR1 SNHLY, CDR2 FYNNEI. With 0 bases removed from V and 1 base from J, the gap between germline ends came to 7 bases. The CDR3 runs 15 residues. CDR3 nucleotides: TGTGCCAGCAGTGAAGCCAGGGGTTCTGGAAACACCATATATTTT. Its protein is CASSEARGSGNTIYF.

This clone appeared a single time. The chain has TRBV12-5 and TRBJ1-5; the match to TRBD1 covers 9 bases. Germline V lookup: CDR1 LGHNT, CDR2 FRNRAP. V gave up 6 bases and J gave up 4 bases; unmatched junction bases: 4. CDR3 length equals 14 residues. DNA for the CDR3: TGTGCTAGTGGGATACAGGGGGCGAATCAGCCCCAGCATTTT. This codes for CASGIQGANQPQHF.

The sample holds one count of this clone. The chain uses TRBV27 and TRBJ1-6, with 7 bases identical to TRBD1. Unmatched junction bases numbered 5, after V lost 3 bases and J lost 0 bases. CDR3 length: 17 residues. Germline V gene sequence: CDR1 MNHEY, CDR2 SMNVEV (reference sequence). DNA for the CDR3: TGTGCCAGCAGTTTCCAACAGGGGAGCTCCTATAATTCACCCCTCCACTTT. Its translation: CASSFQQGSSYNSPLHF.

The chain joins TRBV7-8 to TRBJ1-5; 9 bases are a match to TRBD1. Germline V gene data show CDR1 as SGHVS and CDR2 as FQNEAQ. The CDR3 spans 14 residues. J gave up 9 bases and V 5 bases, and 8 bases lay outside the gene matches. Here the CDR3 DNA reads TGTGCCAGCAGCCCCCGGGACAGGGACTTGCCCCAGCATTTT. Protein sequence: CASSPRDRDLPQHF.

The genes are TRBV9 and TRBJ2-2; D gene uncertain. There are 15 residues in the CDR3. Trimming removed 0 bases from V and 1 base from J, with 7 bases in between. From germline, CDR1 is SGDLS and CDR2 YYNGEE. Written as DNA, the CDR3 is TGTGCCAGCAGCGTAGGAGACTTGAACACCGGGGAGCTGTTTTTT. The encoded protein is CASSVGDLNTGELFF.

The J gene is TRBJ1-1, the V gene TRBV18; D may be TRBD1 (6 bases). Trimming took off 8 bases at V and 1 base at J, with 11 bases between the two ends. This CDR3 contains 13 residues. The germline V gene encodes CDR1 KGHSH and CDR2 LQKENI. The CDR3 nucleotides read TGTGCCAGCACAGAACAGGGGAACACTGAAGCTTTCTTT. Its protein product is CASTEQGNTEAFF.

The rearrangement joins TRBV7-8 to TRBJ2-6, with a possible D match to TRBD2 (5 bases). Germline loops: CDR1 SGHVS, CDR2 FQNEAQ. This CDR3 spans 15 amino acids. Trimming stripped 1 base from V and 5 bases from J, with 9 bases between. The CDR3, as DNA: TGTGCCAGCAGCTTAGACGGGGTATGGGCCAACGTCCTGACTTTC. It yields the protein CASSLDGVWANVLTF.

Comment on this clone: The same CDR3 also results from other DNA sequences found in this sample. The J gene is TRBJ1-1, the V gene TRBV9, with 7 bases identical to TRBD1. Trimming took 4 bases from V and 1 from J; bases not matched to a gene: 4. The CDR3 covers 14 residues. From germline, CDR1 is SGDLS and CDR2 YYNGEE. CDR3 amino acids: CASSPRTGNTEAFF. The DNA of the CDR3 is TGTGCCAGCAGCCCCCGGACAGGGAACACTGAAGCTTTCTTT. Full variable domain (remainder filled in from reference TRBV9 and TRBJ1-1): DSGVTQTPKHLITATGQRVTLRCSPRSGDLSVYWYQQSLDQGLQFLIQYYNGEERAKGNILERFSAQQFPDLHSELNLSSLELGDSALYFCASSPRTGNTEAFFGQGTRLTVV.